Sequencing of this TCR beta chain was carried out in a study of OX40 agonist ivuxolimab in advanced cancers. About the study: Ivuxolimab, an agonistic anti-OX40 (CD134) antibody, was given to patients. At 82.7% male, the cohort had a mean age of approximately 60 years, ranging from about 20 to 90. Study-level points and caveats: In the expanded peripheral T cells, antigen specificity was never determined.

CDR3 length: 15 residues. Germline CDR1 SGHTA, CDR2 FQGNSA. Trimming pared 1 base from V and 7 bases from J, leaving 13 bases between. Comment on this clone: As yet, its antigen is unknown.

TCRdb's copy holds only in-frame clones and misses some; the assay was immunoSEQ multiplex PCR. The data hold roughly 100,000 clones, with around 86% observed a single time. Sequenced here: CD4+ or CD8+ T cells sorted from blood, sampled in a trial of the OX40 agonist ivuxolimab. The V gene is TRBV7-2, the J gene TRBJ2-2; D unresolved. This receptor was obtained from an adult with an advanced solid tumor such as melanoma, head and neck, liver or kidney cancer. In nucleotides, the CDR3 is TGTGCCAGCAGCTTAGTAGCCTGGGCAGGCGGGGAGCTGTTTTTT. Translation: CASSLVAWAGGELFF.